A selection of T cell receptor delta chains follows, all from one sample in a study of Vδ1+ human thymocytes. TCRdb re-called the multiplex PCR reads with CATT. Of fewer than 30,000 delta-chain clones listed, approximately 7% are singletons. Sequencing used Vdelta1+ gamma-delta thymocytes from the thymus. The receptor set was obtained from a girl less than two years old who had congenital heart surgery. Both conserved end residues are part of each CDR3. The D gene is left open where the match is weak. Clone size, where shown, is once, few, many, or a class for clones that have expanded.

TRDV1,TRDJ1,TRDD3,-,TGTGCTCTTGGGCCAAGAACCCACATTCACTACTGGGGGATACCTCCTTACGATAAACTCATCTTT,CALGPRTHIHYWGIPPYDKLIF
TRDV1,TRDJ2,-,few,TGTGCTCTTGGGGGCCGTTTGAAGATAGAAGAGTCTGCGGCACTAGGGATAGGGGCTCTGACAGCACAACTCTTCTTT,CALGGRLKIEESAALGIGALTAQLFF
TRDV1,TRDJ1,TRDD3,few,TGTGCTCTTTGGGAAGACCCTTGGACCCTTGGGGGATACACCGATAAACTCATCTTT,CALWEDPWTLGGYTDKLIF
TRDV1,TRDJ1,-,few,TGTGCTCGAGCAGGGCGGCGGGGTCACCCGTACACCGATAAACTCATCTTT,CARAGRRGHPYTDKLIF
TRDV1,TRDJ1,-,-,TGTGCTCTTGGGGAACCTTCCTACGCTCTGGGGGAGTACACCGATAAACTCATCTTT,CALGEPSYALGEYTDKLIF
TRDV2,TRDJ1,TRDD3,-,TGTGCCTGCGACACCGAATTAGGTGGGGGATACGGGGGGATCGATAAACTCATCTTT,CACDTELGGGYGGIDKLIF
TRDV1,TRDJ1,TRDD3,few,TGTGCTCTTGGGGAATTCACTCCTACATCCTTCTGGGGGATCAAACTCATCTTT,CALGEFTPTSFWGIKLIF
TRDV1,TRDJ1,TRDD3,-,TGTGCTCTTGGGGAACAATCCGGCTGGAAGGGGGATCGGACCAAACTCATCTTT,CALGEQSGWKGDRTKLIF
TRDV1,TRDJ1,TRDD3,-,TGTGCTCTTGGGGAACGGTCAATCTTCTTCAAACTGGGGGATACGGGCACCGATAAACTCATCTTC,CALGERSIFFKLGDTGTDKLIF
TRDV2,TRDJ1,-,few,TGTGCCTGTGACACCCGCGGGGGGCCTCCTGCTAAACCCATCTTT,CACDTRGGPPAKPIF
TRDV1,TRDJ1,TRDD3,few,TGTGCTCTTGGGGACCTTACTTCTCGGGCTCTTGGGGATACGGGCGTCACCGATAAACTCATCTTT,CALGDLTSRALGDTGVTDKLIF
TRDV1,TRDJ1,-,few,TGTGCTCTTGGGGAACGGTCGCCCCGCCCCTCCCGGTGGGGCCTCGATAAACTCATCTTT,CALGERSPRPSRWGLDKLIF
TRDV1,TRDJ2,-,-,TGTGCTCTTGGGGACCCTTCATACCTTAGCCCTTTGACAGCACAACTCTTCTTT,CALGDPSYLSPLTAQLFF
TRDV1,TRDJ1,TRDD3,-,TGTGCTCTTGGGGAATCTGCTAGGCGTCGTCGATGGGGGATACTGGCTATGTACACCGATAAACTCATCTTT,CALGESARRRRWGILAMYTDKLIF
TRDV1,TRDJ1,TRDD3,-,TGTGCTCTTGGGGTCCTCTTCGATTCGTACTGGGGGATAAGTGCCGATAAACTCATCTTT,CALGVLFDSYWGISADKLIF
TRDV1,TRDJ1,-,few,TGTGCTCTTGGGGAACGGCCTTCCGGGGGATCCTCCCCGTACACCGATAAACTCATCTTT,CALGERPSGGSSPYTDKLIF
TRDV1,TRDJ1,TRDD3,few,TGTGCTCTTGGGGAACATGCCTTCCCCTATTGGCCTGGGGGACCGGACAAACTCATCTTT,CALGEHAFPYWPGGPDKLIF
TRDV1,TRDJ1,TRDD3,-,TGTGCTCTTGGGGCCTTCCTTACTGGGGGATCCTGGGGCGATAAACTCATCTTT,CALGAFLTGGSWGDKLIF
TRDV2,TRDJ1,TRDD3,few,TGTGCCCGTGACATCAAGGGGGATCCCCCCTATTTAAGTGGCGATAAACTCATCTTT,CARDIKGDPPYLSGDKLIF
TRDV1,TRDJ1,TRDD3,few,TGTGCTCTTGGGGAGCCGATTCCTACCCCCTTTAACTGGGGGATACTGAGTTCCGATAAACTCATCTTT,CALGEPIPTPFNWGILSSDKLIF
TRDV1,TRDJ1,-,few,TGTGCTCTTGGGGGCCTCTCTGGCTTCTCAGCGAGGATAACCGATAAACTCATCTTT,CALGGLSGFSARITDKLIF
TRDV1,TRDJ1,-,-,TGTGCTCTTGGGGGGGGATTCCCCGATAAACTCATCTTT,CALGGGFPDKLIF
TRDV1,TRDJ1,TRDD3,-,TGTGCTCTTGGGGAACTGACCGTACTGGGGGATTCCTCCATTTCGTTTACCGATAAACTCATCTTT,CALGELTVLGDSSISFTDKLIF
TRDV1,TRDJ1,TRDD3,-,TGTGCTCTTGGGGAACTGCCCACGCCTTTTACTGGGGGATACGCCCACGATAAACTCATCTTT,CALGELPTPFTGGYAHDKLIF
TRDV1,TRDJ1,-,few,TGTGCTCTTGGGGCCCCTCGCCCGGATAAACTCATCTTT,CALGAPRPDKLIF
TRDV1,TRDJ1,-,few,TGTGCTCTTGGGGAATTTGGGCCTTCCTACCCGACTGGGGGTCCCACCTTGTACACCGATAAACTCATCTTT,CALGEFGPSYPTGGPTLYTDKLIF
TRDV1,TRDJ1,-,few,TGTGCTCTTGGGGATCCAGCCTGTCCTCATTTGTACACCGATAAACTCATCTTT,CALGDPACPHLYTDKLIF
TRDV1,TRDJ1,TRDD3,few,TGTGCTCTTGGGGACTACTGGGGGACGTACACCGATAAACTCATCTTT,CALGDYWGTYTDKLIF
TRDV1,TRDJ1,TRDD3,few,TGTGCTCTTGGGGAACCGAGGCTACCCCGCGTACTGGGGGATACGCGGCTCACCGATAAACTCATCTTT,CALGEPRLPRVLGDTRLTDKLIF
TRDV1,TRDJ1,-,-,TGTGCTCTTGGAGAACTGAGGTGGCCCGATTCTTCAGAGCACCGCTGTAAACTCATCTTT,CALGELRWPDSSEHRCKLIF
TRDV1,TRDJ1,-,few,TGTGCTCTTGGGGAGTTTAGGGCTCACACCGATAAACTCATCTTT,CALGEFRAHTDKLIF
TRDV1,TRDJ1,-,few,TGTGCTCTTGGGGAACCCTCTTCTCCCCTACTACGGAGGGACGATAAACTCATCTTT,CALGEPSSPLLRRDDKLIF
TRDV1,TRDJ1,TRDD3,few,TGTGCTCTCGGCGGCCTTCCTTTGTACTGGGGGATACGCGGCACCGATAAACTCATCTTT,CALGGLPLYWGIRGTDKLIF
TRDV1,TRDJ1,TRDD3,-,TGTGCTCTTGGGTCCACCTTTCCTAGCTATCGTACTGGGGGATACACCGATAAACTCATCTTT,CALGSTFPSYRTGGYTDKLIF
TRDV1,TRDJ1,TRDD3,few,TGTGCTCTTGGGGAACTAACCAATCGTGGGGGGATACGGGGTACCGATAAACTCATCTTT,CALGELTNRGGIRGTDKLIF
TRDV1,TRDJ1,-,few,TGTGCTCTTGGGCCCCCGTGGCCCACCGGGCCCTTAGGGTCCCCTAAACTCATCTTT,CALGPPWPTGPLGSPKLIF
TRDV1,TRDJ1,TRDD3,few,TGTGCTCTTGGGGAACTTAAGGCACGGACTGGGGGTACCGATAAACTCATCTTT,CALGELKARTGGTDKLIF
TRDV1,TRDJ1,-,few,TGTGCTCTTGGGGACCCCCTTCCTCGAGGGGATATACCTCAGTACACCGATAAACTCATCTTT,CALGDPLPRGDIPQYTDKLIF
TRDV1,TRDJ1,TRDD3,-,TGTGCTCTTGGGGAGCAAGGTAGATTTACTGGGGGACCGAGGTACACCGATAAACTCATCTTT,CALGEQGRFTGGPRYTDKLIF
TRDV1,TRDJ1,TRDD3,few,TGTGCTCTTGGGCCCCCAGCCGAGGTTTGGGGGATCGGCGATAAACTCATCTTT,CALGPPAEVWGIGDKLIF
TRDV1,TRDJ1,TRDD3,-,TGTGCTCTTGGGGAACGCGGCTTTCCCTACTGGGGGATACGCGTCATCAACGATAAACTCATCTTT,CALGERGFPYWGIRVINDKLIF
TRDV1,TRDJ1,-,few,TGTGCTCTTGGGGAAGAAACTTGGGGCCTCCTCGAACTAACGACCGATAAACTCATCTTT,CALGEETWGLLELTTDKLIF